At least ten counts were recorded for the clone carrying this TCR beta chain. Its antigen is undetermined. The cDNA was produced through 5'RACE with 10-nucleotide random UMIs. TCRdb recomputed calls from the 5' RACE reads with MiXCR, one row per CDR3 protein. Here the sample spans roughly 21,000 distinct CDR3 sequences, 15% to 20% being singletons. The data were taken from a study of neurological immune-mediated disorders. Broader study findings: For the multiple sclerosis repertoire cluster, no association with any clinical or MRI feature was found. HTLV-1-associated myelopathy showed the most TCR clonal expansion; multiple sclerosis the least, below healthy controls.

The V gene's germline CDR1 is LGHNA and CDR2 YSLEER. The junction had 11 bases not matched to a gene; V was cut back by 1 base and J by 5 bases. This CDR3 comprises 18 residues. The origin of this receptor is a woman under 30 with multiple sclerosis. Sequenced input: CD8+ T cells from blood. This chain joins TRBV4-3 and TRBJ2-2; the match to TRBD2 covers 9 bases. CDR3 sequence (DNA): TGCGCCAGCAGCCAAGGGAGTAGCGGGAGAGTAATGACCGGGGAGCTGTTTTTT. This codes for CASSQGSSGRVMTGELFF.